The next 22 T cell receptor beta chains were all read from a single sample in a study of post-analysis software for immune sequencing data (dated by TCRdb to the mid-2010s). Receptor amplification or capture employed PCR. Sequencing took place on an Illumina HiSeq 2500. To reduce PCR and sequencing biases, unique molecular identifiers were incorporated into the TCR beta cDNA libraries. Clones were called with MiXCR by TCRdb after fastp trimmed the public reads at Q25, and only in-frame beta chains were retained. Identical CDR3 proteins give one entry, which carries the most common genes and DNA. A total of 350,000 to 450,000 distinct CDR3 sequences appear in this sample, more than 30% of them only once. About 8% of the sample rests with the top ten. Overall results and qualifications from the work: Patients showed significantly higher frequencies than controls for a handful of TRBV segments, among them TRBV5-6, TRBV5-1 and TRBV20-1.

Their antigen targets remain unknown. The sequenced sample consisted of blood. Every receptor here comes from a girl aged 2-15 years with multiple sclerosis.

V gene TRBV7-2 combines with J gene TRBJ2-5, with 9 bases identical to TRBD2. The CDR3 extends over 15 amino acids. Germline values: CDR1 SGHTA, CDR2 FQGNSA. Losses at the gene ends were 3 bases for V and 11 bases for J; bases not matched to a gene: 13. This chain's CDR3 is CASSLGGGRETQQYF. The CDR3 nucleotides read TGTGCCAGCAGCTTGGGGGGCGGGAGGGAAACTCAGCAGTACTTC.

V gene TRBV6-2 or TRBV6-3 combines with J gene TRBJ2-7; D remains ambiguous. The CDR3 length is 15 residues. CDR1 and CDR2 (germline): MNHEY, SVGEGT. V lost 5 bases to trimming and J lost 1 base, with 15 bases between them. The CDR3: CASSNLSPRSYEQYF. CDR3 nucleotide sequence: TGTGCCAGCAGTAACTTGAGCCCTAGATCCTACGAGCAGTACTTC.

This chain uses TRBV7-2 with TRBJ1-2; 9 positions match TRBD1. Trimming took 7 bases from V and 3 from J; bases not matched to a gene: 3. In germline, CDR1 is SGHTA, CDR2 FQGNSA. The CDR3 is 13 amino acids. CDR3 sequence (DNA): TGTGCCAGCACCGGACAGGGGCACTATGGCTACACCTTC. Amino acid sequence: CASTGQGHYGYTF.

This chain connects TRBV12-3 or TRBV12-4 to TRBJ2-7; 8 nucleotides line up with TRBD1. Losses at the gene ends were 3 bases for V and 3 bases for J; bases not matched to a gene: 7. The CDR3 contains 15 residues. This CDR3 reads CASSLVQGVHYEQYF. CDR3 coding DNA: TGTGCCAGCAGTTTGGTACAGGGGGTCCACTACGAGCAGTACTTC.

The chain links TRBV20-1 to TRBJ1-2; D might be TRBD1 (6 bases). CDR1 and CDR2 (germline): DFQATT, SNEGSKA (reference sequence). This CDR3 is 13 amino acids long. With 4 bases removed from V and 4 bases from J, the gap between germline ends came to 13 bases. As DNA, the CDR3 is TGCAGTGCTACAGGGGTTGAGGTCTATGGCTACACCTTC. Protein product: CSATGVEVYGYTF.

This clonotype has more than one count but fewer than ten. The rearrangement links TRBV4-1 to TRBJ1-1; D is unresolved. The germline V gene has CDR1 MGHRA and CDR2 YSYEKL. This CDR3 region has 11 residues. CDR3 bases: TGCGCTATAAACAGGAACACTGAAGCTTTCTTT. The encoded protein is CAINRNTEAFF.

The gene calls are TRBV20-1 and TRBJ1-2; D is perhaps TRBD1 (6 bases). This CDR3 contains 16 residues. Trimming removed 4 bases at V and 4 bases at J, with 22 bases between. The germline CDR1 and CDR2 sequences are DFQATT and SNEGSKA (reference sequence). DNA of the CDR3: TGCAGTGCTACGCCTAAATCGGGTCCAGGGGTCTATGGCTACACCTTC. Translation gives CSATPKSGPGVYGYTF.

This clonotype was seen more than once but under ten times. The chain carries TRBV5-1 and TRBJ2-7; 9 nucleotides agree with TRBD1. The germline V gene has CDR1 SGHRS and CDR2 YFSETQ. The CDR3 is 13 residues long. V was pared by 4 bases and J by 7 bases, with 6 bases of the junction left unmatched. The DNA of the CDR3 is TGCGCCAGCAGCGCCCGGGACAGGGATGAGCAGTACTTC. It encodes CASSARDRDEQYF.

The chain joins TRBV6-5 to TRBJ1-2, with TRBD1 matching over 8 bases. Germline trimming cut 5 bases from V and 4 bases from J; bases unmatched to any gene: 9. Germline CDR1 MNHEY, CDR2 SVGAGI. The CDR3 has 15 residues. The CDR3, as DNA: TGTGCCAGCAGTATGGCGGACAGGGCCCTCTATGGCTACACCTTC. As protein: CASSMADRALYGYTF.

This chain uses TRBV7-3 with TRBJ2-1; possibly TRBD2 for D (6 bases). Germline lookup yields CDR1 SGHTA and CDR2 FQGTGA. The CDR3 covers 16 residues. Trimming removed 5 bases at V and 12 bases at J, with 26 bases between. CDR3 DNA: TGTGCCAGCAGCCCAACAGCGGGCCGGATCACAGATACGCAGTTCTTC. Translating it yields CASSPTAGRITDTQFF.

The V gene is TRBV7-6, the J gene TRBJ1-1; 9 bases are a match to TRBD1. The CDR3 is made up of 14 amino acids. CDR1 and CDR2 (germline): SGHVS, FNYEAQ. V lost 3 bases, J lost 7 bases, and 6 bases stayed unmatched. The CDR3 region is CASSFPGQGIEAFF. The CDR3 DNA is TGTGCCAGCAGCTTTCCCGGACAGGGGATTGAAGCTTTCTTT.

This rearrangement joins TRBV11-3 to TRBJ2-3; maybe TRBD2 (5 bases). The CDR3 is made up of 14 amino acids. V lost 5 bases to trimming and J lost 6 bases, with 15 bases between them. Germline V CDR1 and CDR2: SGHNT, YENEEA. The CDR3 sequence: CASSQDPEVDTQYF. CDR3 DNA: TGTGCCAGCAGCCAGGACCCGGAGGTGGATACGCAGTATTTT.

This rearrangement joins TRBV20-1 to TRBJ2-7; 7 bases are shared with TRBD1. This CDR3 region has 14 residues. The V and J ends lost 6 bases and 3 bases, in that order; junction bases with no gene match: 11. CDR1 is DFQATT and CDR2 is SNEGSKA in the germline V gene (reference sequence). CDR3 nucleotides: TGCAGTGCCGTTCGCCCGGGACAGCACTACGAGCAGTACTTC. It encodes CSAVRPGQHYEQYF.

Only one count was recorded for this clonotype. V usage is TRBV20-1 and J usage is TRBJ1-1; D unresolved. V gave up 0 bases and J gave up 0 bases, with 5 bases separating them. The CDR3 extends over 13 amino acids. CDR1 and CDR2 (germline): DFQATT, SNEGSKA (reference sequence). CDR3: CSARDRMNTEAFF. CDR3 nucleotides: TGCAGTGCTAGAGACAGAATGAACACTGAAGCTTTCTTT.

This clonotype was seen repeatedly, ten times or more. V and J are TRBV28 and TRBJ2-5, with no clear D. This CDR3 region has 11 residues. V lost 8 bases to trimming and J lost 5 bases, with 9 bases between them. The germline V gene encodes CDR1 MDHEN and CDR2 SYDVKM. The CDR3 region is CASSFVETQYF. CDR3 coding DNA: TGTGCCAGCTCCTTTGTGGAGACCCAGTACTTC.

This clonotype was seen a handful of times. The genes are TRBV20-1 and TRBJ2-5, with D tentatively TRBD2 (6 bases). The germline gives CDR1 DFQATT, CDR2 SNEGSKA (reference sequence). Trimming removed 0 bases at V and 11 bases at J, with 19 bases between. The CDR3 contains 14 residues. In DNA form, the CDR3 reads TGCAGTGCTAGAGAATATGGGACTTCCATGGAGCAGTACTTC. Translating it yields CSAREYGTSMEQYF.

This clonotype was counted only a few times. The chain has TRBV29-1 and TRBJ1-2, with a weak D call TRBD1 (6 bases). The CDR3 is 12 residues long. V was cut by 7 bases and J by 7 bases, with 16 bases left in between. Per germline, CDR1 SQVTM and CDR2 ANQGSEA. The CDR3 DNA is TGCAGCGATAGCTTAACAGGGTTTGGCTACACCTTC. This translates into CSDSLTGFGYTF.

This chain uses TRBV5-1 with TRBJ2-7; no clear D. This CDR3 comprises 13 residues. Germline V lookup: CDR1 SGHRS, CDR2 YFSETQ. V was cut by 2 bases and J by 6 bases, with 12 bases left in between. The CDR3: CASSFRASSEQYF. As DNA, the CDR3 is TGCGCCAGCAGCTTTCGGGCTTCGAGCGAGCAGTACTTC.

This clonotype was recorded a few times. The chain has TRBV28 and TRBJ2-3, with 7 bases that match TRBD1. This CDR3 has 14 amino acids. V trimming: 5 bases; J trimming: 1 base; junction bases outside the gene matches: 3. Germline CDR1 is MDHEN and CDR2 is SYDVKM. CDR3 DNA: TGTGCCAGCAGTCCCCAGGGGGGCACAGATACGCAGTATTTT. This codes for CASSPQGGTDTQYF.

This rearrangement joins TRBV6-5 to TRBJ1-6; D is ambiguous. V was pared by 3 bases and J by 7 bases, with 13 bases between. This CDR3 contains 15 residues. The V gene's germline CDR1 is MNHEY and CDR2 SVGAGI. The CDR3 is CASSYGESENSPLHF. The DNA of the CDR3 is TGTGCCAGCAGTTATGGGGAGTCAGAAAATTCACCCCTCCACTTT.

This clonotype showed up many times. The chain joins TRBV10-2 to TRBJ2-1, with TRBD2 matching over 10 bases. Germline loops: CDR1 WSHSY, CDR2 SAAADI. The CDR3 consists of 16 residues. Trimming took 2 bases from V and 4 from J; bases not matched to a gene: 5. CDR3 amino acids: CASSELLAGDYNEQFF. The CDR3 nucleotides read TGCGCCAGCAGTGAGCTCCTAGCGGGGGATTACAATGAGCAGTTCTTC.

The V gene is TRBV20-1, the J gene TRBJ1-4, with TRBD1 matching 10 bases. Per the germline V gene, CDR1 is DFQATT and CDR2 is SNEGSKA (reference sequence). CDR3 length equals 13 residues. V trimming: 7 bases; J trimming: 10 bases; junction bases outside the gene matches: 9. CDR3 sequence (DNA): TGCAGTGTCTACGGGACAGGGGAGAGAAAACTGTTTTTT. Translating gives CSVYGTGERKLFF.